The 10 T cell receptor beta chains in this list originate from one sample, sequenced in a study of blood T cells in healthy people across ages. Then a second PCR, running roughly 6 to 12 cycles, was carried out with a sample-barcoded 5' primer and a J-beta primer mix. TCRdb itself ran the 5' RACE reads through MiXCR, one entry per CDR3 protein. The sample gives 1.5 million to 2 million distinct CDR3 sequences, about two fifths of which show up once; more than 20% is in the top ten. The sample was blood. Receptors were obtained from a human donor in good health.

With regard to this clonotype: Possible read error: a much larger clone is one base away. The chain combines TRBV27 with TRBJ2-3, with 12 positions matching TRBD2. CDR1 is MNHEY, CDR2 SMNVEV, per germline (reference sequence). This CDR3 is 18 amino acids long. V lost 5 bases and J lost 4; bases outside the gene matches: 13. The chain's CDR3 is CASSRRTSGARPADTQYF. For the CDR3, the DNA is TGTGCCAGCAGTAGAAGGACTAGCGGGGCCCGTCCAGCAGATACGCAGTATTTT.

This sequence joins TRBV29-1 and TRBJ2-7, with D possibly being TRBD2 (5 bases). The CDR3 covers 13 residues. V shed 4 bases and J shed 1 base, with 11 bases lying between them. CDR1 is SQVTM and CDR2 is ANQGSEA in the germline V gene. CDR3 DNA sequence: TGCAGCGTTGCAGCGACGGGATCCTACGAGCAGTACTTC. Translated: CSVAATGSYEQYF.

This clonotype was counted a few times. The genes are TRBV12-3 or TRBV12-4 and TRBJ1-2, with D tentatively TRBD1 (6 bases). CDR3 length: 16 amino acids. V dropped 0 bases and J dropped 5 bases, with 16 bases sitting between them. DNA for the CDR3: TGTGCCAGCAGTTTAGCTCGACAGGACAGCAGATATGGCTACACCTTC. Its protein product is CASSLARQDSRYGYTF.

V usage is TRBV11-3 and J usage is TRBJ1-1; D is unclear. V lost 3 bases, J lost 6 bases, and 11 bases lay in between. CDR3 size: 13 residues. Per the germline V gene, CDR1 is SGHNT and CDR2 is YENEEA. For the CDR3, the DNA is TGTGCCAGCAGCTTTATGTATACATCTGAAGCTTTCTTT. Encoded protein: CASSFMYTSEAFF.

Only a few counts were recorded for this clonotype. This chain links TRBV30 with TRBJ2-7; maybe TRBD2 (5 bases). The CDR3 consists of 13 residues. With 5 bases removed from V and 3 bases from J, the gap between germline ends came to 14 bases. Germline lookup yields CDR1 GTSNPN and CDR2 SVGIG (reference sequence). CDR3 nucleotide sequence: TGTGCCTGGGGAGGATCCTCGTTCTACGAGCAGTACTTC. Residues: CAWGGSSFYEQYF.

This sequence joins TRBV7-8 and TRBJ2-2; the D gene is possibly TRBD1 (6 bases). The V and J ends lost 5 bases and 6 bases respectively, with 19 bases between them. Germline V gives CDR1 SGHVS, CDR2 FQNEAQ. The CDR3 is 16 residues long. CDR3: CASSMNQGKEAGELFF. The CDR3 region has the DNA TGTGCCAGCAGCATGAACCAGGGGAAAGAGGCCGGGGAGCTGTTTTTT. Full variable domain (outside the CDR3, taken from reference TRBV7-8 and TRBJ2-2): GAGVSQSPRYKVAKRGQDVALRCDPISGHVSLFWYQQALGQGPEFLTYFQNEAQLDKSGLPSDRFFAERPEGSVSTLKIQRTQQEDSAVYLCASSMNQGKEAGELFFGEGSRLTVL.

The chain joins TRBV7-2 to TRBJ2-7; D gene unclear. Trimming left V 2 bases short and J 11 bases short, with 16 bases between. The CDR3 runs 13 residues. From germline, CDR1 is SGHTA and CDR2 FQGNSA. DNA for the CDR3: TGTGCCAGCAGCTTACCGGATGATCCGTGGGAGTACTTC. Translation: CASSLPDDPWEYF.

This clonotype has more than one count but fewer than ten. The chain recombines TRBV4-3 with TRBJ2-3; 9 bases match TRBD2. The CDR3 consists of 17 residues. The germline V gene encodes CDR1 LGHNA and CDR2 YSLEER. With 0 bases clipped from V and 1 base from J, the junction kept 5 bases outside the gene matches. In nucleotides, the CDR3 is TGCGCCAGCAGCCAAGATCTTGCTAGCGGGGGCACAGATACGCAGTATTTT. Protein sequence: CASSQDLASGGTDTQYF.

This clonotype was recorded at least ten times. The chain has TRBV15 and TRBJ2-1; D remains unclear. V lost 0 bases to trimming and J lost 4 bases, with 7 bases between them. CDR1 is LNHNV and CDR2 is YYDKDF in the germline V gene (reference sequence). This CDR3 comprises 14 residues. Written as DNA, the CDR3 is TGTGCCACCAGCAGAGACGGAATATACAATGAGCAGTTCTTC. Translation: CATSRDGIYNEQFF.

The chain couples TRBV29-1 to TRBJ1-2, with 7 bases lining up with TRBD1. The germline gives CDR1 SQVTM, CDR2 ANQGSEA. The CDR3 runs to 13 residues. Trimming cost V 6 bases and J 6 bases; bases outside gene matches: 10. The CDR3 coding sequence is TGCAGCGTGGCCCCGGCAGGGGGAGATGGCTACACCTTC. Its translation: CSVAPAGGDGYTF.